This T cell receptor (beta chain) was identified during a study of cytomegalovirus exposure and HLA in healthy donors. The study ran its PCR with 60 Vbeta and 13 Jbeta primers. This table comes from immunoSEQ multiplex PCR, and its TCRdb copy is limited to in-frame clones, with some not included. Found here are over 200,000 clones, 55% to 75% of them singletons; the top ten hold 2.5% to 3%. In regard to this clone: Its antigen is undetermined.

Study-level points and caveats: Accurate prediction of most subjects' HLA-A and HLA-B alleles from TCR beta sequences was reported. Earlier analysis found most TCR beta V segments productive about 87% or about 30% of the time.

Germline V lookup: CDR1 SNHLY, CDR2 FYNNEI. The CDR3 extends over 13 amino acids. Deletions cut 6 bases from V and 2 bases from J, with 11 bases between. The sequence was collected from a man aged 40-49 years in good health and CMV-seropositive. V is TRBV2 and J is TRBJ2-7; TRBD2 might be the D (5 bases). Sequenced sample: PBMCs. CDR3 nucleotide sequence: TGTGCCAGCAGGAGGACGGGAACCTACGAGCAGTACTTC. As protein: CASRRTGTYEQYF.